These T cell receptor beta chains were read from a single sample in a study of shared clonotypes between healthy human individuals. TCRdb keeps only in-frame clones here, not all; method: immunoSEQ multiplex PCR. The sample records about 2.3 million clones, 85% to 95% being singletons. Sequences were obtained from naive CD4+ T cells from PBMCs. These receptors were obtained from a man between 18 and 35 years old in good health. Some clones in this sample may be carry-over from other donors' samples. The CDR3 runs from the conserved cysteine through the conserved F or W. The order of the fields is D gene, J gene, V gene, clone size, CDR3 DNA, CDR3 protein. A D gene is named only where the DNA matches it firmly. Size values are once, few and many counts, or a class for expanded clones, and some rows have none.

>TRBD2|TRBJ2-1|TRBV27|-
TGTGCCAGCACCGATAGCGGGAGGGACGCCTACAATGAGCAGTTCTTC
CASTDSGRDAYNEQFF
>-|TRBJ2-1|TRBV6-1|-
TGTGCCAGCAGTGAGAGACGGGCCTACAATGAGCAGTTCTTC
CASSERRAYNEQFF
>-|TRBJ1-2|TRBV7-9|-
TGTGCCAGCAGCTCGGCAGGGCACTATGGCTACACCTTC
CASSSAGHYGYTF
>TRBD1|TRBJ2-1|TRBV11-2|-
TGTGCCAGCAGCTCAGGGACAGGGGGCTACAATGAGCAGTTCTTC
CASSSGTGGYNEQFF
>TRBD2|TRBJ2-7|TRBV9|-
TGTGCCAGCAGCTCCTCTCTGGGAGGGACCTACGAGCAGTACTTC
CASSSSLGGTYEQYF
>-|TRBJ2-7|TRBV7-3|-
TGTGCCAGCAGCGCCGATGCGGGGTCGTATCCGTACTTC
CASSADAGSYPYF
>TRBD1|TRBJ2-5|TRBV20-1|-
TGCAGTGCAACAGGGGTGGAGACCCAGTACTTC
CSATGVETQYF
>-|TRBJ2-2|TRBV9|-
TGTGCCAGCAGCGGGCGACTCACGAACACCGGGGAGCTGTTTTTT
CASSGRLTNTGELFF
>TRBD1|TRBJ2-7|TRBV5-8|-
TGTGCCAGCAGCTTGGCCGTAGGGACAGGTAAAGCCTACGAGCAGTACTTC
CASSLAVGTGKAYEQYF
>TRBD1|TRBJ1-2|TRBV6-5|-
TGTGCCAGCAGTTACTTGGGACAGGGGGCGCGTGGCTACACCTTC
CASSYLGQGARGYTF
>TRBD2|TRBJ2-2|TRBV7-9|-
TGTGCCAGCAGCTTAGGGACTAGCATGACCGGGGAGCTGTTTTTT
CASSLGTSMTGELFF
>TRBD1|TRBJ1-1|TRBV5-1|-
TGCGCCAGCAGCCCGGGACAGATGGAAGCTTTCTTT
CASSPGQMEAFF
>TRBD2|TRBJ2-3|TRBV7-9|-
TGTGCCAGCAGCTTATTCAGACTAGCGGTGATCACAGATACGCAGTATTTT
CASSLFRLAVITDTQYF
>-|TRBJ2-7|TRBV19|-
TGTGCCAGTAGTATGAGGAAGGGTTCTGTCGAGCAGTACTTC
CASSMRKGSVEQYF
>TRBD1|TRBJ1-5|TRBV7-3|-
TGTGCCAGCAGCTTTGACAGGGCAAATCAGCCCCAGCATTTT
CASSFDRANQPQHF
>-|TRBJ2-7|TRBV27|once
TGTGCCAGCAGTTTAAGGTGGGATTTTTCCTACGAGCAGTACTTC
CASSLRWDFSYEQYF
>-|TRBJ1-5|TRBV13|-
TGTGCCAGCAGCTTAGGGGAGGGCAATCAGCCCCAGCATTTT
CASSLGEGNQPQHF
>-|TRBJ1-6|TRBV9|-
TGTGCCAGCAGCGACCCACGGGGAGGGACTAATTCACCCCTCCACTTT
CASSDPRGGTNSPLHF
>-|TRBJ1-4|TRBV28|-
TGTGCCAGCAGTTCCGCGGCCGGGGGGCTAGATGAAAAACTGTTTTTT
CASSSAAGGLDEKLFF
>-|TRBJ1-1|TRBV28|-
TGTGCCAGCAGTTTTGGCGGTAGCACTGAAGCTTTCTTT
CASSFGGSTEAFF
>-|TRBJ1-2|TRBV28|-
TGTGCCAGCAGTTTAGCCGACGGTGCAGCCCGTGACACCTTC
CASSLADGAARDTF
>-|TRBJ2-6|TRBV5-1|once
TGCGCCAGCACCTGGAGCTCTGGGGCCAACGTCCTGACTTTC
CASTWSSGANVLTF
>-|TRBJ2-7|TRBV5-1|-
TGCGCCAGCAGCTCGGGACTCCTCGCGCCCTACGAGCAGTACTTC
CASSSGLLAPYEQYF
>TRBD1|TRBJ1-1|TRBV19|-
TGTGCCAGTAGTATGGGCGGGGACAGGACTGAAGCTTTCTTT
CASSMGGDRTEAFF
>-|TRBJ2-1|TRBV5-1|-
TGCGCCAGCAGCTTGGTGGCCCAGGCCTACAATGAGCAGTTCTTC
CASSLVAQAYNEQFF
>TRBD2|TRBJ2-7|TRBV5-4|-
TGTGCCAGCAGCTTACTAGCGGGAGGGCTCTACGAGCAGTACTTC
CASSLLAGGLYEQYF
>TRBD2|TRBJ2-3|TRBV7-2|-
TGTGCCAGCAGTTGGGACTACTCAGATACGCAGTATTTT
CASSWDYSDTQYF
>TRBD2|TRBJ2-1|TRBV19|-
TGTGCCAGTAGAACTACTAGCGGAAATTACAATGAGCAGTTCTTC
CASRTTSGNYNEQFF
>TRBD2|TRBJ2-2|TRBV29-1|-
TGCAGCGTTGAAGTTACCCTGGCGGGAGGGTTAACCGGGGAGCTGTTTTTT
CSVEVTLAGGLTGELFF
>-|TRBJ2-7|TRBV28|-
TGTGCCAGCAGGCGAGACTTGAGGGAGCAGTACTTC
CASRRDLREQYF
>-|TRBJ1-1|TRBV12-5|-
TGTGCTAGTGGTTTGGTACAACGGAGGGTTGAAGCTTTCTTT
CASGLVQRRVEAFF
>TRBD1|TRBJ1-1|TRBV6-9|-
TGTGCCAGCAGTTTATTACAAGTAAGGACAGGTACTGAAGCTTTCTTT
CASSLLQVRTGTEAFF
>TRBD2|TRBJ2-3|TRBV5-4|-
TGTGCCAGCAGCCCTGCGGGGGGTCAGGGAAGATTAGATACGCAGTATTTT
CASSPAGGQGRLDTQYF
>-|TRBJ2-7|TRBV7-2|-
TGTGCCAGCAGCTTAGGAGGTCGGAGCTACTACGAGCAGTACTTC
CASSLGGRSYYEQYF
>TRBD2|TRBJ2-5|TRBV5-4|-
TGTGCCAGCAGCTTGGATGGGGGGGTCGGGTACCAAGAGACCCAGTACTTC
CASSLDGGVGYQETQYF
>TRBD1|TRBJ1-2|TRBV5-1|-
TGCGCCAGCAGCTTGGGCCACGGGACAGACTATGGCTACACCTTC
CASSLGHGTDYGYTF
>TRBD2|TRBJ2-1|TRBV5-1|-
TGCGCCAGCAGCTTGGGGCGACTAGCGGGAGGATGGGAGCAGTTCTTC
CASSLGRLAGGWEQFF
>TRBD1|TRBJ2-3|TRBV29-1|-
TGCAGCGTAAACGACAGGGGTCTTACAGATACGCAGTATTTT
CSVNDRGLTDTQYF
>-|TRBJ1-1|TRBV4-1|-
TGCGCCAGCAGCCTCGTGACGGCGAACACTGAAGCTTTCTTT
CASSLVTANTEAFF
>-|TRBJ2-7|TRBV10-3|-
TGTGCCATCAGTGAAGCCTACGAGCAGTACTTC
CAISEAYEQYF
>-|TRBJ2-7|TRBV14|few
TGTGCCAGCCGAAGGACGGGGCGCCGCCTCGAGCAGTACTTC
CASRRTGRRLEQYF
>-|TRBJ1-2|TRBV15|-
TGTGCCACCAGCAGAGCAGGGTTGCACTCTGGAAATGGCTACACCTTC
CATSRAGLHSGNGYTF
>TRBD1|TRBJ2-5|TRBV7-9|once
TGTGCCAGCAGCCACCGGACAGGCCGGGAGACCCAGTACTTC
CASSHRTGRETQYF
>TRBD1|TRBJ1-1|TRBV11-2|-
TGTGCCAGCAGCTTAGTCCCGGGACAGGGCCAAAACACTGAAGCTTTCTTT
CASSLVPGQGQNTEAFF
>-|TRBJ2-5|TRBV7-3|-
TGTGCCAGCAGCTTAAATCCGCGTGGGGAGACCCAGTACTTC
CASSLNPRGETQYF
>TRBD2|TRBJ2-2|TRBV27|-
TGTGCCAGCAGTTTATATAGGACTAGAGGTTGGCCCGGGGAGCTGTTTTTT
CASSLYRTRGWPGELFF
>-|TRBJ2-3|TRBV28|once
TGTGCCAGCAGTTTATGGGGGGCAGGGACAGATACGCAGTATTTT
CASSLWGAGTDTQYF
>-|TRBJ2-7|TRBV7-2|once
TGTGCCAGCAGCTCCCACCCGGGACACGGCTACGAGCAGTACTTC
CASSSHPGHGYEQYF
>TRBD1|TRBJ2-7|TRBV11-2|-
TGTGCCAGCAGCCCAAGACAGGGGGGATCTTACGAGCAGTACTTC
CASSPRQGGSYEQYF
>-|TRBJ2-2|TRBV14|-
TGTGCCAGCAGGGTACCGGGGTCCGGGGAGCTGTTTTTT
CASRVPGSGELFF